This paragraph reports one T cell receptor beta chain. The entry originates in a study of blood T cell repertoires in COVID-19. Sequenced by immunoSEQ multiplex PCR; TCRdb stores in-frame clones only, minus some. The sample comprises about 200,000 clones, around 89% of which are singletons, and 6.5% to 9% rests with the top ten. Germline CDR1 reads DFQATT; CDR2 reads SNEGSKA (reference sequence). V gave up 3 bases and J gave up 4 bases; unmatched junction bases: 6. CDR3 length: 14 residues. The sequenced sample was PBMCs or T cells enriched from blood (not recorded which). The source of this sequence is a woman aged 18-29 years who had recovered from COVID-19. The V call is TRBV20-1, the J call TRBJ1-5; 7 bases match TRBD1. This CDR3 is CSASGQGGNQPQHF. CDR3 sequence (DNA): TGCAGTGCTAGTGGGCAGGGGGGTAATCAGCCCCAGCATTTT.